The rows below give T cell receptor beta chains drawn from one sample of a study of technical replicates of blood from several donors. Sequencing used immunoSEQ multiplex PCR; TCRdb keeps in-frame clones, though not all of them. The sample records 75,000 to 90,000 clones, roughly 93% being singletons. Input material: T cells isolated from PBMCs. The receptors were gathered from a human donor in good health. CDR3s include the opening cysteine and the closing phenylalanine or tryptophan. The D gene is left open where the match is weak. Clone size is stated in some rows and not others, as once, few, many or a class when expanded.

NA,NA,TRBV27,TRBJ2-3,TGTGCCAGCAGTTTAGGGTTAATGGGGGCAGCTACGCAGTATTTT,CASSLGLMGAATQYF
NA,NA,TRBV11-2,TRBJ2-3,TGTGCCAGCAGCTTCTTCTTGGGACAAACAGATACGCAGTATTTT,CASSFFLGQTDTQYF
NA,NA,TRBV13,TRBJ2-3,TGTGCCAGCAGCTTGGCGGGAAGAACGCAGTATTTT,CASSLAGRTQYF
NA,NA,TRBV9,TRBJ2-7,TGTGCCAGCAGCGTATTTAGGGGAGGTATTGAGTCCGAGCAGTACTTC,CASSVFRGGIESEQYF
NA,NA,TRBV18,TRBJ1-6,TGTGCCAGCTCACCTATGACAGCCAATTCACCCCTCCACTTT,CASSPMTANSPLHF
once,NA,TRBV7-9,TRBJ1-4,TGTGCCAGCAGCTTGGCTTCAGGGGCGTACAATGAAAAACTGTTTTTT,CASSLASGAYNEKLFF
NA,NA,TRBV15,TRBJ2-3,TGTGCCACCAGCAGAGATCGGGATGTGGCAGATACGCAGTATTTT,CATSRDRDVADTQYF
NA,NA,TRBV20-1,TRBJ2-3,TGCAGTGCTAGGAGCCACGATACGCAGTATTTT,CSARSHDTQYF
NA,TRBD2,TRBV4-1,TRBJ2-2,TGCGCCAGCAGCCACCCTAGCGGGGGGACCTTCTACACCGGGGAGCTGTTTTTT,CASSHPSGGTFYTGELFF
once,NA,TRBV28,TRBJ1-2,TGTGCCAGCAGTTTACACCAGGGTTTAGGCTATGGCTACACCTTC,CASSLHQGLGYGYTF
NA,TRBD1,TRBV28,TRBJ1-1,TGTGCCAGCAGTCCTGGGGACAGATTGAACACTGAAGCTTTCTTT,CASSPGDRLNTEAFF
few,NA,TRBV4-1,TRBJ1-3,TGCGCCAGCAGCCAAGAAGTTCACAAGGGAAACACCATATATTTT,CASSQEVHKGNTIYF
NA,TRBD1,TRBV4-2,TRBJ2-7,TGTGCCAGCAGCCAAGGTCCACAGGGGACCTACGAGCAGTACTTC,CASSQGPQGTYEQYF
NA,NA,TRBV5-6,TRBJ1-5,TGTGCCAGCAGCCTGGGGGGGGATCAGCCCCAGCATTTT,CASSLGGDQPQHF
NA,NA,TRBV18,TRBJ1-1,TGTGCCAGCTCGAGGACAGTGAACACTGAAGCTTTCTTT,CASSRTVNTEAFF
NA,NA,TRBV2,TRBJ2-1,TGTGCCAGCAGTGAAAGGGGCAATGAGCAGTTCTTC,CASSERGNEQFF
NA,NA,TRBV7-9,TRBJ2-7,TGTGCCAGCAGCTTAAGCGGAGGAGGCTACGAGCAGTACTTC,CASSLSGGGYEQYF
NA,NA,TRBV14,TRBJ2-7,TGTGCCAGCAGCCAAGACAGGGCGCTAGGGCGGGAGCAGTACTTC,CASSQDRALGREQYF
NA,NA,TRBV29-1,TRBJ2-3,TGCAGCGTGGGCCCTCGGAGGGCAGATACGCAGTATTTT,CSVGPRRADTQYF
NA,NA,TRBV5-6,TRBJ2-3,TGTGCCAGCAGCTTGGGCCTGGCTCAGGGTACGCAGTATTTT,CASSLGLAQGTQYF
NA,TRBD1,TRBV2,TRBJ2-1,TGTGCCAGCAGTCCCAGGGACAGGGAGCAGTTCTTC,CASSPRDREQFF
NA,NA,TRBV5-4,TRBJ2-2,TGTGCCAGCAGCTTGGATGTAGCGCCCACCGGGGAGCTGTTTTTT,CASSLDVAPTGELFF
NA,NA,TRBV9,TRBJ1-2,TGTGCCAGCAGCGTAGCTAGGGGAAGCTACACCTTC,CASSVARGSYTF
NA,TRBD1,TRBV5-1,TRBJ2-5,TGCGCCAGCAGAATGGGACAGGGGTTTGGCGAGACCCAGTACTTC,CASRMGQGFGETQYF
NA,NA,TRBV12-2,TRBJ1-4,TGTGCAAGTCGCTTAGCGTTGCAGGGTAATGAAAAACTGTTTTTT,CASRLALQGNEKLFF
few,TRBD2,TRBV19,TRBJ2-7,TGTGCCAGTAGCACGACTAGCGGGGGGGCCTGGTCCTACGAGCAGTACTTC,CASSTTSGGAWSYEQYF
NA,NA,TRBV9,TRBJ2-1,TGTGCCAGCAGCGTAGGTCTGGGCAGCTACAATGAGCAGTTCTTC,CASSVGLGSYNEQFF
once,TRBD2,TRBV28,TRBJ2-1,TGTGCCAGCAGTCTGGGACTAGCGGGAGGTAATGAGCAGTTCTTC,CASSLGLAGGNEQFF
NA,TRBD1,TRBV6-1,TRBJ1-5,TGTGCCAGCAGTGAACACAGGGGAGGTAGCAATCAGCCCCAGCATTTT,CASSEHRGGSNQPQHF
NA,NA,TRBV25-1,TRBJ1-4,TGTGCCAGCAGAAGCTCTGAGATCACAACTAATGAAAAACTGTTTTTT,CASRSSEITTNEKLFF
NA,NA,TRBV9,TRBJ1-6,TGTGCCAGCAGCGTACGAACCGACCGGACAGAAAATTCACCCCTCCACTTT,CASSVRTDRTENSPLHF
NA,TRBD2,TRBV13,TRBJ2-2,TGTGCCAGCAGCTTAGCAGCTAGCGGGCGCGGGGAGCTGTTTTTT,CASSLAASGRGELFF
NA,TRBD2,TRBV10-2,TRBJ2-1,TGCGCCAGCCGACTAGCGGACAACAATGAGCAGTTCTTC,CASRLADNNEQFF
NA,TRBD2,TRBV2,TRBJ2-7,TGTGCCAGCAGTGTCATGAGCGGGGTCTACGAGCAGTACTTC,CASSVMSGVYEQYF
NA,NA,TRBV21-1,TRBJ2-7,TGTGCCAGCAGCCCCCATTCGGGGGGTGCGGGCGAGCAGTACTTC,CASSPHSGGAGEQYF
NA,TRBD1,TRBV29-1,TRBJ2-5,TGCAGCGTTGATGGGCAGGGGGTGGAGACCCAGTACTTC,CSVDGQGVETQYF
NA,TRBD2,TRBV7-9,TRBJ2-1,TGTGCCAGCAGCACGGGACTAGCAATCAGGGATGAGCAGTTCTTC,CASSTGLAIRDEQFF
NA,TRBD2,TRBV27,TRBJ2-7,TGTGCCAGCAGTTTATCGGGGACTAGCTTTCGATACGAGCAGTACTTC,CASSLSGTSFRYEQYF
NA,TRBD1,TRBV2,TRBJ1-5,TGTGCCAGCCTTCTACAGGGGGCCCAGCATTTT,CASLLQGAQHF
NA,NA,TRBV28,TRBJ1-2,TGTGCCATCAGGCGCTCTGCCTATGGCTACACCTTC,CAIRRSAYGYTF
once,TRBD2,TRBV2,TRBJ2-7,TGTGCCAGCAAGGCCGCTAGCGGGGGGGCCCACGAGCAGTACTTC,CASKAASGGAHEQYF
once,NA,TRBV28,TRBJ1-1,TGTGCCAGCAGTTTACCCGAGGCGCGTATGAACACTGAAGCTTTCTTT,CASSLPEARMNTEAFF
once,TRBD1,TRBV5-1,TRBJ1-2,TGCGCCAGCAGCGAAGGGACAGGGGATGTCGGTGGCTACACCTTC,CASSEGTGDVGGYTF
NA,NA,TRBV5-1,TRBJ2-5,TGCGCCAGCAATGAAGGACAGCCCAAAGAGACCCAGTACTTC,CASNEGQPKETQYF
NA,TRBD2,TRBV6-4,TRBJ2-7,TGTGCCAGCAGTCGACTAGCGGGAGGGAACTACGAGCAGTACTTC,CASSRLAGGNYEQYF
once,TRBD2,TRBV30,TRBJ2-1,TGTGCCTGGAGTGCGTTCGGGGGGGCCTTGGGTGAGCAGTTCTTC,CAWSAFGGALGEQFF
NA,TRBD1,TRBV2,TRBJ1-6,TGTGCCGGACAACAGGGGGACTATAATTCACCCCTCCACTTT,CAGQQGDYNSPLHF
NA,NA,TRBV19,TRBJ1-5,TGTGCCAGTAGTATCCCGCCGGGGGAGGGGATCGTGGATCAGCCCCAGCATTTT,CASSIPPGEGIVDQPQHF
NA,NA,TRBV18,TRBJ2-5,TGTGCCAGCTCACCAGCGGGCCGCGAGACCCAGTACTTC,CASSPAGRETQYF
NA,NA,TRBV2,TRBJ2-7,TGTGCCAGCAGTTGGACTGCGGAAAGCGAGCAGTACTTC,CASSWTAESEQYF
NA,NA,TRBV11-2,TRBJ1-3,TGTGCCAGCAGACAGGCTGCAGGAAACACCATATATTTT,CASRQAAGNTIYF
NA,NA,TRBV6-4,TRBJ2-7,TGTGCCAGCAGTGAGTTCCCTAGCCCGGCTTACGAGCAGTACTTC,CASSEFPSPAYEQYF
NA,TRBD1,TRBV6-5,TRBJ1-2,TGTGCCAGCAGTTGGGCCGGGACAGGGGCCTATGGCTACACCTTC,CASSWAGTGAYGYTF
NA,TRBD2,TRBV5-1,TRBJ2-7,TGCGCCAGCAGCTTGGGGCGGGGGAGCTCCTACGAGCAGTACTTC,CASSLGRGSSYEQYF
NA,TRBD1,TRBV19,TRBJ1-2,TGTGCCAGTAGCCTCACCAGACAGGGGTTTTACTATGGCTACACCTTC,CASSLTRQGFYYGYTF